This T cell receptor (beta chain) was obtained from a study of blood T cell repertoires in COVID-19. Study context: The analysed material was cDNA or gDNA that came from T cells, B-cell-depleted T cells, or PBMCs.

In the source study's methods: It was from reference gene primer amplification that nucleated cell counts were estimated. TCRdb's copy holds only in-frame clones and misses some; the assay was immunoSEQ multiplex PCR. The DNA was the basis for D and trimming; V, J and clone size are from that table. Here the sample spans 110,000 or so clones, 65% to 85% being singletons. This CDR3 is built from 15 residues. Germline V lookup: CDR1 KGHDR, CDR2 SFDVKD. The V segment lost 12 bases and the J segment 4 bases; nucleotides outside the gene matches: 11. This sequence was found in a man in his forties or fifties with acute or convalescent COVID-19. This chain uses TRBV24-1 with TRBJ2-7; 13 nucleotides agree with TRBD2. What was sequenced was peripheral blood. Here the CDR3 reads CALLAGGPTGYEQYF. DNA for the CDR3: TGTGCCCTACTAGCGGGGGGGCCGACCGGTTACGAGCAGTACTTC.